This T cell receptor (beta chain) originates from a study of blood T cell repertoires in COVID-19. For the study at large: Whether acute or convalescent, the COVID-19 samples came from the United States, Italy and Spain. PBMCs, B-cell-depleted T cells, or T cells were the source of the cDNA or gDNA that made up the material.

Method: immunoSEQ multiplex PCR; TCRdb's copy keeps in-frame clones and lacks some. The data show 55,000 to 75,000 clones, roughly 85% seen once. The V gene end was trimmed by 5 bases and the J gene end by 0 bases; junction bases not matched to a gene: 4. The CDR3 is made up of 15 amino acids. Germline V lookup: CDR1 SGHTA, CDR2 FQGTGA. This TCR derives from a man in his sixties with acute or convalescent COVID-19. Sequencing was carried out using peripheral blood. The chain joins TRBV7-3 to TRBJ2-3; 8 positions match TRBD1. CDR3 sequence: CASSQDRASTDTQYF. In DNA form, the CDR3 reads TGTGCCAGCAGCCAGGACAGGGCTAGCACAGATACGCAGTATTTT.